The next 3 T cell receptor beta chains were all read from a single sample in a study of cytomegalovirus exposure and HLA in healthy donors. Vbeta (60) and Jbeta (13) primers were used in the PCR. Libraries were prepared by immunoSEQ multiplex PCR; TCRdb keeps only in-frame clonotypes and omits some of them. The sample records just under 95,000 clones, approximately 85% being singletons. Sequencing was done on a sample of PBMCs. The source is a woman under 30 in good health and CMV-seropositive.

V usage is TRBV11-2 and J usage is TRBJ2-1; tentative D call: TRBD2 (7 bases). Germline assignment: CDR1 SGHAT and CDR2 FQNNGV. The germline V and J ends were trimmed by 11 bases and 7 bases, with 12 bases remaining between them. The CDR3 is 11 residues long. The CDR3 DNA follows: TGTGCCGTTAGGGGGGGAAATGAGCAGTTCTTC. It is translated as CAVRGGNEQFF.

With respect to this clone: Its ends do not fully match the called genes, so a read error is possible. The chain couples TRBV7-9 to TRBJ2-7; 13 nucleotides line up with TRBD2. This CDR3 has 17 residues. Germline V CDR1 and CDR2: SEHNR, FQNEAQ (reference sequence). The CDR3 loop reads CVSSFAAGTSGTYEQYF. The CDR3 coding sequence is TGTGTCAGCAGCTTCGCGGCCGGGACTAGCGGGACCTACGAGCAGTACTTC. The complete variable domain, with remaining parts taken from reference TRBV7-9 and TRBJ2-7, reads DTGVSQNPRHKITKRGQNVTFRCDPISEHNRLYWYRQTLGQGPEFLTYFQNEAQLEKSRLLSDRFSAERPKGSFSTLEIQRTEQGDSAMYLCVSSFAAGTSGTYEQYFGPGTRLTVT.

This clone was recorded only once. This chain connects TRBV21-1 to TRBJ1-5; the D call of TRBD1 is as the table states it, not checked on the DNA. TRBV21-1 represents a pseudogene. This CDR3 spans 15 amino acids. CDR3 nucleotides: TGTGCCAGCAGCAAAGTGGGCAGGGGCGGACAGCCCCAGCATTTT. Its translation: CASSKVGRGGQPQHF.